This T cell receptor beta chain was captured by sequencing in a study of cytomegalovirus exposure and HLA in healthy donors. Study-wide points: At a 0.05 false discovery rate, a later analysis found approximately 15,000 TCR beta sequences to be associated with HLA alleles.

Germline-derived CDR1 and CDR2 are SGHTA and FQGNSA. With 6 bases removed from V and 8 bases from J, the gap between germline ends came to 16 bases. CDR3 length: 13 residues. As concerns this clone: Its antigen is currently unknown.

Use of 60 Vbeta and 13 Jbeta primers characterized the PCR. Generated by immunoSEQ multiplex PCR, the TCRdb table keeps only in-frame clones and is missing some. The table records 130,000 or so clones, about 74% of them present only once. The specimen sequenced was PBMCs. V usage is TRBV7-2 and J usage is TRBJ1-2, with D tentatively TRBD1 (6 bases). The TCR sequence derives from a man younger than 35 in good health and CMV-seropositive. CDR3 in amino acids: CASSRSPGAGYTF. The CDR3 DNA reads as TGTGCCAGCAGTCGAAGCCCAGGGGCGGGCTACACCTTC.